Following are 15 T cell receptor beta chains from one sample sequenced in a study of shared clonotypes between healthy human individuals. Profiling relied on immunoSEQ multiplex PCR, and the TCRdb table lists in-frame clones only, not all of them. This table holds 450,000 to 650,000 clones, around three quarters found once. The sequenced sample consisted of PBMCs. These receptors were collected from a woman between 40 and 55 years old in good health. Some clones in this sample may be carry-over from other donors' samples.

The chain employs TRBV5-1 and TRBJ2-2; the D gene is possibly TRBD1 (6 bases). V lost 4 bases and J 0 bases, leaving 13 bases between the germline ends. The CDR3 contains 16 residues. Germline V lookup: CDR1 SGHRS, CDR2 YFSETQ. Here the CDR3 DNA reads TGCGCCAGCAGCAGGACAGAAGTACCGAACACCGGGGAGCTGTTTTTT. Protein: CASSRTEVPNTGELFF.

V usage is TRBV19 and J usage is TRBJ1-5; 9 bases line up with TRBD1. After removal of 8 bases from V and 2 bases from J, the junction contained 13 bases not matched to a gene. Germline V gene sequence: CDR1 LNHDA, CDR2 SQIVND (reference sequence). This CDR3 region has 17 residues. The CDR3 DNA is TGTGCCAGTCTCCCCCGGGACAGGGCCCGAGGCAATCAGCCCCAGCATTTT. It specifies CASLPRDRARGNQPQHF.

This chain links TRBV7-9 with TRBJ2-5; TRBD2 aligns across 8 bases. CDR3 size: 16 residues. Germline loops: CDR1 SEHNR, CDR2 FQNEAQ (reference sequence). Germline trimming cut 5 bases from V and 5 bases from J; bases unmatched to any gene: 13. CDR3 DNA: TGTGCCAGCAGCCCATCTAGGGCGGGAGGCTGGGAGACCCAGTACTTC. It encodes CASSPSRAGGWETQYF.

The chain has TRBV18 and TRBJ2-7, with D hard to call. The CDR3 contains 14 residues. Trimming removed 0 bases from V and 0 bases from J, with 6 bases in between. Germline V gene lookup returns CDR1 KGHSH and CDR2 LQKENI. CDR3 loop: CASSPPRSSYEQYF. The CDR3, as DNA: TGTGCCAGCTCACCACCGCGGAGCTCCTACGAGCAGTACTTC.

CDR3 DNA: TGTGCCAGCAGCTTAGGGGGTTATGAAAAACTGTTTTTT. Its protein is CASSLGGYEKLFF. The chain couples TRBV11-2 to TRBJ1-4; D gene unclear. Germline V gene lookup returns CDR1 SGHAT and CDR2 FQNNGV. V lost 1 base and J lost 6, with 6 bases in between. CDR3 length equals 13 residues.

CDR3 coding DNA: TGTGCCAGCAGTTCCGCGAGCGGGAGGAGGAACGAGCAGTACTTC. It codes for CASSSASGRRNEQYF. This rearrangement joins TRBV6-5 to TRBJ2-7; 9 nucleotides agree with TRBD2. Germline values: CDR1 MNHEY, CDR2 SVGAGI. V dropped 4 bases and J dropped 5; count of bases not matched to a gene: 9. The CDR3 is 15 residues long.

This clone was recorded once. The chain employs TRBV2 and TRBJ2-7, with a possible D match to TRBD1 (6 bases). Trimming shortened V by 7 bases and J by 3 bases, and 10 bases separated the two germline ends. This CDR3 region has 12 residues. CDR1 is SNHLY, CDR2 FYNNEI, per germline. Written as DNA, the CDR3 is TGTGCCAGCAAGAAGGACAGCTACGAGCAGTACTTC. Translation gives CASKKDSYEQYF.

This clone was observed a single time. The chain uses TRBV7-3 and TRBJ2-1, with 9 bases identical to TRBD2. In germline, CDR1 is SGHTA, CDR2 FQGTGA. J was trimmed by 1 base and V by 1 base; bases with no gene match: 5. This CDR3 contains 17 residues. The CDR3 nucleotides are TGTGCCAGCAGCTTAAAGATTAGCGGGGGTTCCTACAATGAGCAGTTCTTC. Its protein is CASSLKISGGSYNEQFF.

The J gene is TRBJ2-6, the V gene TRBV7-8; D is ambiguous. Germline V lookup: CDR1 SGHVS, CDR2 FQNEAQ. The V end was cut by 1 base, the J end by 0 bases, with 10 bases between. CDR3 length: 17 residues. CDR3: CASSLEVAYSGANVLTF. DNA for the CDR3: TGTGCCAGCAGCTTAGAGGTCGCATACTCTGGGGCCAACGTCCTGACTTTC.

This clone was seen a handful of times. V and J are TRBV10-3 and TRBJ2-2; TRBD2 aligns across 9 bases. CDR1 is ENHRY and CDR2 is SYGVKD in the germline V gene. V lost 1 base and J lost 6; bases outside the gene matches: 6. The CDR3 runs 16 residues. The CDR3 DNA is TGTGCCATCAGTGAGTTAAGTAGCGGGAGTCCCGGGGAGCTGTTTTTT. Residues: CAISELSSGSPGELFF.

This chain connects TRBV18 to TRBJ2-3; no firm D call. Germline V lookup: CDR1 KGHSH, CDR2 LQKENI. V was pared by 2 bases and J by 1 base, with 16 bases between. The CDR3 is made up of 17 amino acids. DNA for the CDR3: TGTGCCAGCTCACCAGGGCTGCATTGGATTCGCACAGATACGCAGTATTTT. This gives the protein CASSPGLHWIRTDTQYF.

The chain carries TRBV19 and TRBJ1-1; D is undetermined. From germline, CDR1 is LNHDA and CDR2 SQIVND (reference sequence). This CDR3 comprises 12 residues. Trimming stripped 2 bases from V and 7 bases from J, with 8 bases between. The CDR3 coding sequence is TGTGCCAGTAGTATAATCCGGAGTGAAGCTTTCTTT. This codes for CASSIIRSEAFF.

The rearrangement links TRBV27 to TRBJ1-1, with D unclear. The CDR3 loop spans 15 amino acids. Between the trimmed V and J ends, which lost 2 bases and 5 bases, there was a span of 15 bases. Per germline, CDR1 MNHEY and CDR2 SMNVEV (reference sequence). CDR3 protein: CASSLTRDGVTEAFF. The CDR3 DNA reads TGTGCCAGCAGTTTAACTAGGGATGGGGTGACTGAAGCTTTCTTT.

The chain uses TRBV5-1 and TRBJ2-1; a weak D match, TRBD2 (6 bases). Trimming took 7 bases from V and 6 from J, leaving 20 bases between them. This CDR3 is built from 15 residues. Germline CDR1 SGHRS, CDR2 YFSETQ. CDR3 residues: CASSPGTGRFNEQFF. The CDR3 region has the DNA TGCGCCAGCTCTCCGGGGACCGGGAGATTCAATGAGCAGTTCTTC.

There are a few counts of this clone. The chain is built from TRBV10-3 and TRBJ2-3; TRBD1 aligns across 8 bases. The V and J ends lost 4 bases and 6 bases, in that order; junction bases with no gene match: 6. The CDR3 extends over 14 amino acids. Germline V gene sequence: CDR1 ENHRY, CDR2 SYGVKD. CDR3: CAISGTGTMDTQYF. The CDR3 DNA follows: TGTGCCATCAGTGGGACAGGGACCATGGATACGCAGTATTTT.